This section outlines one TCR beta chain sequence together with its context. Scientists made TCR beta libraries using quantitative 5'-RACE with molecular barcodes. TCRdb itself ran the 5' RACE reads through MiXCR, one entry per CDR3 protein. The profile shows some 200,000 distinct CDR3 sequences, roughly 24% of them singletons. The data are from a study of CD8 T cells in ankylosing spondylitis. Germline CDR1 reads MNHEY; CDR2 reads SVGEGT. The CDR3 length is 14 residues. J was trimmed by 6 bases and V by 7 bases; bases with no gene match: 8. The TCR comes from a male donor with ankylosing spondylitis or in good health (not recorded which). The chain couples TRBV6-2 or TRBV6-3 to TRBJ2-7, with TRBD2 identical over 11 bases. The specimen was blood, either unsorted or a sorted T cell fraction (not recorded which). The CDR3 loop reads CASTLAGGQSEQYF. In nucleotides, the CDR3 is TGTGCCAGCACCCTAGCGGGAGGACAATCCGAGCAGTACTTC.